A single sample gave rise to the 18 T cell receptor beta chains below, sequenced in a study of a mutant IDH1 vaccine in newly diagnosed glioma. These receptors' antigens are unknown. Described time point: week 47, end of study. Topical imiquimod was applied with each vaccine dose, which held 300 ug of mutant IDH1 20-mer peptide. Generated by immunoSEQ multiplex PCR, the TCRdb table keeps only in-frame clones and is missing some. Of tens of thousands of clones listed, around 60% are singletons. The starting material was peripheral blood mononuclear cells (PBMCs), obtained from a glioma patient whose treatment included an IDH1 peptide vaccine. Source of these receptors: a man aged 40-49 years with glioma. Some clones in this sample may be carry-over from other donors' samples.

The chain carries TRBV27 and TRBJ1-5; no reliable D call. V lost 11 bases and J lost 11, with 10 bases in between. CDR1 and CDR2 from the germline V gene are MNHEY and SMNVEV (reference sequence). This CDR3 comprises 9 residues. The CDR3 protein is CAGGETQHF. The DNA for the CDR3 is TGTGCCGGCGGGGAGACCCAGCATTTT.

The chain combines TRBV14 with TRBJ2-1; a possible D gene is TRBD1 (8 bases). The CDR3 spans 15 residues. Trimming took off 5 bases at V and 6 bases at J, with 17 bases between the two ends. Per germline, CDR1 SGHDN and CDR2 FVKESK. The CDR3 nucleotides read TGTGCCAGCAGCGGACTACAGGGGGGGACCAATGAGCAGTTCTTC. Its protein is CASSGLQGGTNEQFF.

CDR3 nucleotide sequence: TGTGCCAGCAGCACAGGGACAGGGGCAGGAAACACCATATATTTT. Translated, it gives CASSTGTGAGNTIYF. V is TRBV7-9 and J is TRBJ1-3; 10 bases fit TRBD1. Per germline, CDR1 SEHNR and CDR2 FQNEAQ (reference sequence). The CDR3 loop spans 15 amino acids. V shed 5 bases, J shed 4 bases, and the junction held 5 bases outside the gene matches. Based on the CDR3 plus reference TRBV7-9 and TRBJ1-3, the full variable domain is DTGVSQNPRHKITKRGQNVTFRCDPISEHNRLYWYRQTLGQGPEFLTYFQNEAQLEKSRLLSDRFSAERPKGSFSTLEIQRTEQGDSAMYLCASSTGTGAGNTIYFGEGSWLTVV.

The V and J genes are TRBV29-1 and TRBJ1-1; a weak D match, TRBD1 (5 bases). V was cut by 4 bases and J by 1 base, with 10 bases left in between. Germline CDR1 is SQVTM and CDR2 is ANQGSEA. This CDR3 has 13 residues. CDR3 in amino acids: CSVGGDRNTEAFF. In nucleotides, the CDR3 is TGCAGCGTTGGAGGAGACAGGAACACTGAAGCTTTCTTT.

The chain combines TRBV6-1 with TRBJ1-2, with D hard to call. Trimming stripped 2 bases from V and 4 bases from J, with 8 bases between. In germline, CDR1 is MNHNS, CDR2 SASEGT. The CDR3 has 13 amino acids. CDR3 amino acids: CASSENRIYGYTF. CDR3 DNA: TGTGCCAGCAGTGAAAATCGGATCTATGGCTACACCTTC.

The chain is built from TRBV11-2 and TRBJ1-1, with D possibly being TRBD1 (6 bases). Germline lookup yields CDR1 SGHAT and CDR2 FQNNGV. The CDR3 totals 12 residues. Trimming shortened V by 1 base and J by 10 bases, and 10 bases separated the two germline ends. The CDR3 loop is CASSLVQGLAFF. Written as DNA, the CDR3 is TGTGCCAGCAGCTTAGTTCAGGGGTTAGCTTTCTTT.

CDR3 coding DNA: TGTGCCAGTAGCCCCCGGGACAGGGGGGTGGGCAATCAGCCCCAGCATTTT. The encoded protein is CASSPRDRGVGNQPQHF. This chain connects TRBV19 to TRBJ1-5, with 11 nucleotides matching TRBD1. Germline trimming cut 6 bases from V and 2 bases from J; bases unmatched to any gene: 9. This CDR3 has 17 amino acids. The germline V gene encodes CDR1 LNHDA and CDR2 SQIVND (reference sequence).

The chain carries TRBV5-1 and TRBJ2-3, with TRBD1 identical over 11 bases. Trimming cost V 4 bases and J 4 bases; bases outside gene matches: 5. The CDR3 is 15 amino acids. Germline-derived CDR1 and CDR2 are SGHRS and YFSETQ. CDR3 amino acids: CASSMDRGRADTQYF. As DNA, the CDR3 is TGCGCCAGCAGCATGGACAGGGGGCGGGCAGATACGCAGTATTTT.

V is TRBV6-1 and J is TRBJ2-1, with D perhaps matching TRBD1 or TRBD2 (5 bases each). Germline V CDR1 and CDR2: MNHNS, SASEGT. Trimming removed 2 bases at V and 1 base at J, with 15 bases between. CDR3 length: 17 amino acids. CDR3 amino acids: CASSESGPHSSYNEQFF. The CDR3 DNA reads TGTGCCAGCAGTGAATCGGGACCCCACTCGTCCTACAATGAGCAGTTCTTC.

This chain connects TRBV19 to TRBJ2-6; 7 nucleotides agree with TRBD2. The germline gives CDR1 LNHDA, CDR2 SQIVND (reference sequence). The V gene end was trimmed by 5 bases and the J gene end by 0 bases; junction bases not matched to a gene: 4. CDR3 length equals 16 residues. The CDR3 nucleotides read TGTGCCAGTAGTCCGGGGGGAAGCTCTGGGGCCAACGTCCTGACTTTC. It translates to CASSPGGSSGANVLTF.

The genes are TRBV9 and TRBJ1-2; D is unclear. Germline V lookup: CDR1 SGDLS, CDR2 YYNGEE. V lost 9 bases, J lost 5 bases, and 11 bases lay in between. The CDR3 consists of 11 residues. CDR3 sequence (DNA): TGTGCCACCCTCGGACCTTATGGCTACACCTTC. Amino acids: CATLGPYGYTF. Drawing the rest from reference TRBV9 and TRBJ1-2, the complete variable domain is DSGVTQTPKHLITATGQRVTLRCSPRSGDLSVYWYQQSLDQGLQFLIQYYNGEERAKGNILERFSAQQFPDLHSELNLSSLELGDSALYFCATLGPYGYTFGSGTRLTVV.

In nucleotides, the CDR3 is TGCAGCGTTGCGGGACTAGCGGGGGTATACACAGATACGCAGTATTTT. Its translation is CSVAGLAGVYTDTQYF. V and J are TRBV29-1 and TRBJ2-3; 14 bases agree with TRBD2. Unmatched junction bases numbered 5, after V lost 4 bases and J lost 2 bases. The CDR3 consists of 16 residues. Germline loops: CDR1 SQVTM, CDR2 ANQGSEA.

The chain recombines TRBV2 with TRBJ1-2, with D maybe TRBD1 (5 bases). The V and J ends lost 5 bases and 4 bases respectively, with 14 bases between them. The CDR3 has 14 residues. CDR1 is SNHLY, CDR2 FYNNEI, per germline. In nucleotides, the CDR3 is TGTGCCAGCAGTCCACAGGCCCCGGCCTATGGCTACACCTTC. Translating it yields CASSPQAPAYGYTF.

The genes are TRBV6-5 and TRBJ2-1, with 10 bases that match TRBD2. Trimming at V came to 0 bases and at J to 8 bases, leaving 4 bases not matched to a gene. The CDR3 has 15 residues. Per germline, CDR1 MNHEY and CDR2 SVGAGI. CDR3 sequence reads: CASSYSGTSVDEQFF. CDR3 DNA sequence: TGTGCCAGCAGTTACTCCGGGACTAGCGTGGATGAGCAGTTCTTC.

The rearrangement uses TRBV5-1 and TRBJ1-6; TRBD1 aligns across 9 bases. With V trimmed by 2 bases and J by 8 bases, 2 bases remained unmatched. CDR3 length: 14 residues. The germline CDR1 and CDR2 sequences are SGHRS and YFSETQ. The chain's CDR3 is CASSFGTGYSPLHF. CDR3 sequence (DNA): TGCGCCAGCAGCTTTGGGACAGGGTATTCACCCCTCCACTTT.

This sequence joins TRBV7-9 and TRBJ2-5; tentatively, D is TRBD1 or TRBD2 (5 bases each). The CDR3 extends over 14 amino acids. The V and J ends lost 3 bases and 3 bases respectively, with 11 bases between them. CDR1 is SEHNR and CDR2 is FQNEAQ in the germline V gene (reference sequence). The CDR3 DNA is TGTGCCAGCAGCTTTTCCGGGGCCAAAGAGACCCAGTACTTC. Translation gives CASSFSGAKETQYF.

The gene calls are TRBV30 and TRBJ2-5, with D possibly matching TRBD1 (6 bases). V was cut by 2 bases and J by 5 bases, with 9 bases left in between. Germline V gene sequence: CDR1 GTSNPN, CDR2 SVGIG (reference sequence). This CDR3 is built from 12 residues. CDR3 nucleotide sequence: TGTGCCTGGAGTTTGGGGGCCGAGACCCAGTACTTC. It specifies CAWSLGAETQYF.

The chain is built from TRBV6-1 and TRBJ2-1; weak D call: TRBD1 (5 bases). There are 11 residues in the CDR3. Germline V gene sequence: CDR1 MNHNS, CDR2 SASEGT. Trimming removed 9 bases from V and 14 bases from J, with 17 bases in between. In DNA form, the CDR3 reads TGTGCCAGTACATTACAGGATTTCGAGTTCTTC. It codes for CASTLQDFEFF.